This TCR beta chain originates from a study of blood T cells in healthy people across ages. A word on this clonotype: Its antigen remains unidentified. At one end the junction does not follow the germline gene, possibly because of a read error.

Primers used in a second PCR of roughly 6 to 12 cycles were a sample-barcoded 5' primer and a J-beta primer mix. TCRdb used MiXCR to reprocess the 5' RACE reads, holding one entry per CDR3 protein. The table records 800,000 to 950,000 distinct CDR3 sequences, roughly 29% of them present only once. General study results and limits: With age, beta diversity per million T cells declined roughly linearly, significantly by about 40.

The germline V gene encodes CDR1 SSHAT and CDR2 FNYEAQ (reference sequence). The CDR3 is 15 amino acids. This sample also belongs to another study, concerning T cells of mothers and their children.

The sequenced sample was blood. This receptor was identified in a woman between 35 and 50 years old in good health. V gene TRBV7-7 combines with J gene TRBJ2-1; D could derive from TRBD1 or TRBD2 (5 bases each). The CDR3 sequence is CASSTGPVSYNEQFF. As DNA, the CDR3 is TGTGCTAGCAGCACGGGACCGGTCTCCTACAATGAGCAGTTCTTC.